Below are 17 T cell receptor beta chains sequenced from a single sample in a study of metastatic and nonmetastatic thyroid tumors. TCRdb used MiXCR to call clones anew from the PCR reads. The data contain 25,000 to 30,000 clones, roughly 25% of them singletons. No treatment of any kind had been given to any patient before thyroid surgery. The source material was blood. These receptors all stem from a female donor with papillary thyroid cancer or a benign thyroid nodule (not recorded which). Some clones in this sample may be carry-over from other donors' samples.

This clone was seen repeatedly, ten times or more. V usage is TRBV3-1 and J usage is TRBJ2-5; unclear D gene. The germline V gene encodes CDR1 LGHDT and CDR2 YNNKEL (reference sequence). The V end was cut by 2 bases, the J end by 4 bases, with 8 bases between. The CDR3 is 13 residues long. CDR3 amino acids: CASSQQVVETQYF. CDR3 nucleotides: TGTGCCAGCAGCCAACAGGTAGTAGAGACCCAGTACTTC.

This clone was observed many times. This CDR3 is also generated by other DNA sequences in the sample. The genes are TRBV20-1 and TRBJ1-2; D unclear. Trimming pared 6 bases from V and 4 bases from J, leaving 15 bases between. The CDR3 runs 13 residues. The germline CDR1 and CDR2 sequences are DFQATT and SNEGSKA (reference sequence). This CDR3 reads CSADDTLGYGYTF. CDR3 nucleotide sequence: TGCAGTGCCGACGATACTCTGGGCTATGGCTACACCTTC.

On this clone itself: This could be a read error, since a much larger clone is one nucleotide away. Other DNA sequences in this sample translate to the same CDR3. V gene TRBV5-1 combines with J gene TRBJ2-5, with TRBD1 as a possible D gene (5 bases). V shed 0 bases and J shed 2 bases, with 11 bases lying between them. This CDR3 is built from 15 residues. Germline lookup yields CDR1 SGHRS and CDR2 YFSETQ. In DNA form, the CDR3 reads TGCGCCAGCAGCTTGGAAGGGCAGGGACAAGAGACCCAGTACTTC. Protein sequence: CASSLEGQGQETQYF.

A single count supports this clone. Because the CDR3 is missing its conserved closing phenylalanine or tryptophan, this is likely a read error. The DNA is omitted, as the CDR3 cannot be located on it reliably, and the CDR3 follows TCRdb's listing. The rearrangement joins TRBV11-2 to TRBJ2-3; the table's D call TRBD2 went unverified against the DNA. Germline V gene data show CDR1 as SGHAT and CDR2 as FQNNGV. The CDR3 is made up of 18 amino acids, end residues included. The CDR3 sequence: CASSLVVLSAGVGDTQYL.

The gene calls are TRBV27 and TRBJ2-7; 8 positions agree with TRBD2. V shed 5 bases, J shed 5 bases, and the junction held 8 bases outside the gene matches. In germline, CDR1 is MNHEY, CDR2 SMNVEV (reference sequence). The CDR3 is 14 amino acids. The CDR3 bases are TGTGCCAGCAGTACGACGGGGGGGATTAACGAGCAGTACTTC. Translated, it gives CASSTTGGINEQYF.

This clone appeared many times. The rearrangement links TRBV11-2 to TRBJ2-1; tentatively, D is TRBD1 or TRBD2 (6 bases each). V was shortened by 2 bases and J by 7 bases, with 18 bases between the two germline ends. CDR1 and CDR2 (germline): SGHAT, FQNNGV. This CDR3 has 16 residues. Here the CDR3 DNA reads TGTGCCAGCAGCTTAAGGGGGGCGACCAACCTAAATGAGCAGTTCTTC. Translating gives CASSLRGATNLNEQFF.

By share, this clone counts as medium-sized (0.01 to 0.1%). The rearrangement uses TRBV6-1 and TRBJ2-3, with TRBD2 identical over 7 bases. V was clipped by 3 bases and J by 0 bases; unmatched bases: 12. This CDR3 is built from 18 residues. Germline V gene lookup returns CDR1 MNHNS and CDR2 SASEGT. The CDR3 loop reads CASSEVGGSSFSTDTQYF. The CDR3 DNA is TGTGCCAGCAGTGAGGTGGGAGGGTCCTCGTTTAGCACAGATACGCAGTATTTT.

This rearrangement joins TRBV28 to TRBJ1-1, with no clear D. The V gene's germline CDR1 is MDHEN and CDR2 SYDVKM. The V end was cut by 10 bases, the J end by 1 base, with 13 bases between. The CDR3 is 13 amino acids. CDR3 nucleotides: TGTGCCACATCGATCTGGGGGAACACTGAAGCTTTCTTT. Its translation: CATSIWGNTEAFF.

This clone showed up just a few times. CDR3: CASRDRGSNQPQHF. The CDR3 coding sequence is TGTGCCAGCAGGGACAGGGGGAGCAATCAGCCCCAGCATTTT. The V call is TRBV6-1, the J call TRBJ1-5; 10 bases line up with TRBD1. The CDR3 is made up of 14 amino acids. Germline assignment: CDR1 MNHNS and CDR2 SASEGT. After removal of 6 bases from V and 1 base from J, the junction contained 0 bases not matched to a gene.

V is TRBV11-2 and J is TRBJ2-7; D possibly corresponds to TRBD2 (5 bases). CDR3 size: 14 residues. V lost 5 bases and J lost 7, with 18 bases in between. Germline V gives CDR1 SGHAT, CDR2 FQNNGV. DNA of the CDR3: TGTGCCAGCAGCCCCCCGGCGGGTTTTCGGGAGCAGTACTTC. Translating gives CASSPPAGFREQYF.

This clone was recorded once. This same CDR3 is encoded by further DNA sequences in the sample. The V and J genes are TRBV20-1 and TRBJ2-2, with TRBD2 matching 7 bases. V gave up 1 base and J gave up 8 bases; unmatched junction bases: 19. Germline values: CDR1 DFQATT, CDR2 SNEGSKA (reference sequence). CDR3 length equals 18 residues. CDR3 DNA sequence: TGCAGTGCTAGAGGAGGGCATGGTCGGCGAGGGAGGGCAGGGGAGCTGTTTTTT. It encodes CSARGGHGRRGRAGELFF.

This clone was counted many times. The rearrangement joins TRBV29-1 to TRBJ2-3; 7 nucleotides match TRBD2. This CDR3 region has 13 residues. With 4 bases clipped from V and 7 bases from J, the junction kept 8 bases outside the gene matches. The germline gives CDR1 SQVTM, CDR2 ANQGSEA. The CDR3 DNA reads TGCAGCGTTGGTACAAGCGGGATGAATACGCAGTATTTT. Translated, it gives CSVGTSGMNTQYF.

V is TRBV4-1 and J is TRBJ2-7, with 11 bases fitting TRBD2. The CDR3 is 17 amino acids. The junction had 9 bases not matched to a gene; V was cut back by 3 bases and J by 2 bases. Germline-derived CDR1 and CDR2 are MGHRA and YSYEKL. CDR3 region: CASSQTASGGTPYEQYF. CDR3 DNA: TGCGCCAGCAGCCAGACAGCTAGCGGGGGGACCCCCTACGAGCAGTACTTC.

This clone was recorded at least ten times. The chain carries TRBV7-2 and TRBJ2-7, with 7 nucleotides matching TRBD2. Unmatched junction bases numbered 13, after V lost 5 bases and J lost 0 bases. CDR3 length: 17 amino acids. Germline V gene lookup returns CDR1 SGHTA and CDR2 FQGNSA. The CDR3 loop reads CASSPPGGRVFSYEQYF. The DNA of the CDR3 is TGTGCCAGCAGCCCCCCCGGAGGGAGGGTCTTCTCCTACGAGCAGTACTTC. Full variable domain (outside the CDR3, taken from reference TRBV7-2 and TRBJ2-7): GAGVSQSPSNKVTEKGKDVELRCDPISGHTALYWYRQSLGQGLEFLIYFQGNSAPDKSGLPSDRFSAERTGGSVSTLTIQRTQQEDSAVYLCASSPPGGRVFSYEQYFGPGTRLTVT.

At least ten counts were recorded for this clone. The chain has TRBV5-6 and TRBJ1-5, with D perhaps TRBD1 (5 bases). The V and J ends lost 4 bases and 4 bases respectively, with 9 bases between them. Germline V CDR1 and CDR2: SGHDT, YYEEEE. The length of the CDR3 is 13 residues. The CDR3 sequence is CASSIQGNQPQHF. DNA for the CDR3: TGTGCCAGCAGCATCCAGGGAAATCAGCCCCAGCATTTT.

The chain has TRBV11-2 and TRBJ2-3, with D possibly TRBD2 on 6 matching bases. This CDR3 has 15 residues. Germline lookup yields CDR1 SGHAT and CDR2 FQNNGV. Trimming shortened V by 3 bases and J by 2 bases, and 12 bases separated the two germline ends. CDR3 sequence: CASSFSSSVTDTQYF. The CDR3, as DNA: TGTGCCAGCAGCTTTTCGTCTAGCGTCACAGATACGCAGTATTTT. Supplemented by reference TRBV11-2 and TRBJ2-3, the full variable domain reads EAGVAQSPRYKIIEKRQSVAFWCNPISGHATLYWYQQILGQGPKLLIQFQNNGVVDDSQLPKDRFSAERLKGVDSTLKIQPAKLEDSAVYLCASSFSSSVTDTQYFGPGTRLTVL.

This clone was seen more than once but under ten times. The V gene is TRBV6-1, the J gene TRBJ1-2; 10 bases map to TRBD1. After removal of 8 bases from V and 7 bases from J, the junction contained 10 bases not matched to a gene. CDR3 size: 14 residues. Germline V lookup: CDR1 MNHNS, CDR2 SASEGT. This chain's CDR3 is CASPTGTGDGGYTF. The CDR3 DNA reads as TGTGCCAGCCCGACCGGGACAGGGGACGGTGGCTACACCTTC.